This is a list of T cell receptor beta chains from one sample in a study of T cell responses to AZD1222 COVID-19 vaccine. Repertoires were generated with immunoSEQ multiplex PCR, while TCRdb's copy carries only in-frame clones and drops some. The sample carries 65,000 to 85,000 clones, 70% to 90% recorded once. Sequenced here: peripheral blood, sampled 28 days after the second dose of the MenACWY control vaccine. Source of these receptors: an adult who received the MenACWY meningococcal vaccine as a control. The CDR3 runs from the conserved cysteine through the conserved F or W. A D gene is named only where the DNA matches it firmly. Size values are once, few and many counts, or a class for expanded clones, and some rows have none.

CDR3nt: TGTGCCAGCAGCCCATGCGTCAGGGGGCTTCGGGACACTGAAGCTTTCTTT; CDR3aa: CASSPCVRGLRDTEAFF; v_gene: TRBV7-6; d_gene: TRBD1; abundance: -; j_gene: TRBJ1-1
CDR3nt: TGTGCCTGGAGTTATAATCCTAACTATGGCTACACCTTC; CDR3aa: CAWSYNPNYGYTF; v_gene: TRBV30; d_gene: -; abundance: -; j_gene: TRBJ1-2
CDR3nt: TGTGCCAGCAGTTATTCCAGGGGGAACCAAGAGACCCAGTACTTC; CDR3aa: CASSYSRGNQETQYF; v_gene: TRBV6-5; d_gene: TRBD1; abundance: -; j_gene: TRBJ2-5
CDR3nt: TGTGCCAGCAGTCCGCGGTTGGATGTCGAGCAGTACTTC; CDR3aa: CASSPRLDVEQYF; v_gene: TRBV6-2/TRBV6-3; d_gene: -; abundance: -; j_gene: TRBJ2-7
CDR3nt: TGTGCCACCAGTGAATGGGGGACGAGCTCCTACAATGAGCAGTTCTTC; CDR3aa: CATSEWGTSSYNEQFF; v_gene: TRBV24-1; d_gene: -; abundance: -; j_gene: TRBJ2-1
CDR3nt: TGCGCCAGCAGCCAAGAGGCAGGGGGCACCAATCAGCCCCAGCATTTT; CDR3aa: CASSQEAGGTNQPQHF; v_gene: TRBV4-3; d_gene: TRBD1; abundance: -; j_gene: TRBJ1-5
CDR3nt: TGTGCCAGCAGTGAAGATCAACTAGCGGGTTACAATGAGCAGTTCTTC; CDR3aa: CASSEDQLAGYNEQFF; v_gene: TRBV2; d_gene: TRBD2; abundance: -; j_gene: TRBJ2-1
CDR3nt: TGTGCCAGCGGACGCCATGGACAGGAACCATCCTATGGCTACACCTTC; CDR3aa: CASGRHGQEPSYGYTF; v_gene: TRBV2; d_gene: TRBD1; abundance: -; j_gene: TRBJ1-2
CDR3nt: TGTGCCAGCAGTTACACCCCCAGGGGAACCTACGAGCAGTACTTC; CDR3aa: CASSYTPRGTYEQYF; v_gene: TRBV6-5; d_gene: -; abundance: -; j_gene: TRBJ2-7
CDR3nt: TGTGCCAGCTCTGCCACAATGACTAGCGGGGGCTCCACAGATACGCAGTATTTT; CDR3aa: CASSATMTSGGSTDTQYF; v_gene: TRBV18; d_gene: TRBD2; abundance: -; j_gene: TRBJ2-3
CDR3nt: TGTGCCTGGAGTTCCACCGGGGCCCCCTACAATGAGCAGTTCTTC; CDR3aa: CAWSSTGAPYNEQFF; v_gene: TRBV30; d_gene: -; abundance: -; j_gene: TRBJ2-1
CDR3nt: TGTGCCTGGAGTGTAGTGAGCTCCTATAATTCACCCCTCCACTTT; CDR3aa: CAWSVVSSYNSPLHF; v_gene: TRBV30; d_gene: -; abundance: -; j_gene: TRBJ1-6
CDR3nt: TGTGCCAGTAGGTCCTCCCAGGCAGATACGCAGTATTTT; CDR3aa: CASRSSQADTQYF; v_gene: TRBV19; d_gene: -; abundance: -; j_gene: TRBJ2-3
CDR3nt: TGTGCCAGCAGTTACTCGAGACAGGACCCTTCCTACGAGCAGTACTTC; CDR3aa: CASSYSRQDPSYEQYF; v_gene: TRBV6-5; d_gene: -; abundance: -; j_gene: TRBJ2-7
CDR3nt: TGTGCCAGCAGCTTGACAGGCTATGGCTACACCTTC; CDR3aa: CASSLTGYGYTF; v_gene: TRBV5-6; d_gene: -; abundance: -; j_gene: TRBJ1-2
CDR3nt: TGTGCCAGCAGCCGGACAGGAGTTGACACTGAAGCTTTCTTT; CDR3aa: CASSRTGVDTEAFF; v_gene: TRBV11-2; d_gene: TRBD1; abundance: -; j_gene: TRBJ1-1
CDR3nt: TGTGCCAGCAGCCGGGACAGTCAAGAGACCCAGTACTTC; CDR3aa: CASSRDSQETQYF; v_gene: TRBV7-2; d_gene: TRBD1; abundance: -; j_gene: TRBJ2-5
CDR3nt: TGTGCCAGTCGACAGGACCGATCGGCCGGGGAGCTGTTTTTT; CDR3aa: CASRQDRSAGELFF; v_gene: TRBV19; d_gene: -; abundance: -; j_gene: TRBJ2-2
CDR3nt: TGTGCCAGCACGATTGTGGATACGCAGTATTTT; CDR3aa: CASTIVDTQYF; v_gene: TRBV2; d_gene: -; abundance: -; j_gene: TRBJ2-3
CDR3nt: TGTGCCAGTCAGAATGGACTAGCGGGAGTCGCGAACACCGGGGAGCTGTTTTTT; CDR3aa: CASQNGLAGVANTGELFF; v_gene: TRBV19; d_gene: TRBD2; abundance: few; j_gene: TRBJ2-2